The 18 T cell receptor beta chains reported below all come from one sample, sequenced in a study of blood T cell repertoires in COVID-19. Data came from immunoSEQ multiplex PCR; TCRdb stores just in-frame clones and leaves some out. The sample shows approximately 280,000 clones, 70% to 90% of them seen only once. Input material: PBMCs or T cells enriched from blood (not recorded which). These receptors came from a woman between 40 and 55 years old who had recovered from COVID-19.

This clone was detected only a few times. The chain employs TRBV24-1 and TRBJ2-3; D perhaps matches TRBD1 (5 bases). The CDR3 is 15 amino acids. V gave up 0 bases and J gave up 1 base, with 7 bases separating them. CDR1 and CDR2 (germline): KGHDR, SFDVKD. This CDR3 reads CATSDLSRGTDTQYF. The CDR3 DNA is TGTGCCACCAGTGATTTGAGCAGGGGCACAGATACGCAGTATTTT.

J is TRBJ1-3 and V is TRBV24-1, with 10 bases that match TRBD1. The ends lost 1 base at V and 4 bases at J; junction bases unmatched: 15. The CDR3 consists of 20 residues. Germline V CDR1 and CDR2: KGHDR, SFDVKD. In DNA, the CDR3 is TGTGCCACCAGTGATTTTTTTCCCCTGGGGACAGGGGAAACGGGAAACACCATATATTTT. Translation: CATSDFFPLGTGETGNTIYF.

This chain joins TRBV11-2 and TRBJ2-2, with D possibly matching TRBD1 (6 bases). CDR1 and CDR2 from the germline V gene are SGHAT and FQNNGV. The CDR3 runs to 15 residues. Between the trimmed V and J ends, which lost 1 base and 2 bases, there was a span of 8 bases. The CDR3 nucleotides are TGTGCCAGCAGCTTAGGGGGACAAAACACCGGGGAGCTGTTTTTT. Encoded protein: CASSLGGQNTGELFF.

CDR3 in amino acids: CATSDWQGSTGELFF. In DNA, the CDR3 is TGTGCCACCAGTGATTGGCAGGGGTCCACCGGGGAGCTGTTTTTT. This chain links TRBV24-1 with TRBJ2-2; D is perhaps TRBD1 (6 bases). The CDR3 runs to 15 residues. Trimming removed 2 bases at V and 4 bases at J, with 10 bases between. CDR1 is KGHDR, CDR2 SFDVKD, per germline.

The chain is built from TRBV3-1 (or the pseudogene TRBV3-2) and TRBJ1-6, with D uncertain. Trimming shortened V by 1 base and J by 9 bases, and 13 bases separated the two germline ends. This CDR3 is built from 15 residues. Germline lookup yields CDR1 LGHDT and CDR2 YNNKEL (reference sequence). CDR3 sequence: CASSQVGGSGSPLHF. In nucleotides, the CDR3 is TGTGCCAGCAGCCAAGTAGGAGGGAGTGGTTCACCCCTCCACTTT.

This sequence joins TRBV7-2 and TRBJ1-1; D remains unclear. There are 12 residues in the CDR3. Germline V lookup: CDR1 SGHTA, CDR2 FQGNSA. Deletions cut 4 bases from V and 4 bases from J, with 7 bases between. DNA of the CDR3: TGTGCCAGCAGCTACCTGAGCACTGAAGCTTTCTTT. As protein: CASSYLSTEAFF. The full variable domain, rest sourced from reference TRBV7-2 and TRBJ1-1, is GAGVSQSPSNKVTEKGKDVELRCDPISGHTALYWYRQSLGQGLEFLIYFQGNSAPDKSGLPSDRFSAERTGGSVSTLTIQRTQQEDSAVYLCASSYLSTEAFFGQGTRLTVV.

The CDR3 region has the DNA TGTGCCAGTAGTATAGTATTCGGGGTCGTGGGAGGCTACACCTTC. Encoded protein: CASSIVFGVVGGYTF. V gene TRBV19 combines with J gene TRBJ1-2; no definite D call. The CDR3 extends over 15 amino acids. Trimming took 1 base from V and 8 from J, leaving 17 bases between them. Germline CDR1 reads LNHDA; CDR2 reads SQIVND (reference sequence).

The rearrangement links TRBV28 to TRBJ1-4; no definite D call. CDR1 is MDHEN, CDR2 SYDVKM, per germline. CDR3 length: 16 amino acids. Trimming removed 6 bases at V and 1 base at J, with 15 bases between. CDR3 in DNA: TGTGCCAGCAGCTTCCGGGGAGCGGGAACTAATGAAAAACTGTTTTTT. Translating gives CASSFRGAGTNEKLFF.

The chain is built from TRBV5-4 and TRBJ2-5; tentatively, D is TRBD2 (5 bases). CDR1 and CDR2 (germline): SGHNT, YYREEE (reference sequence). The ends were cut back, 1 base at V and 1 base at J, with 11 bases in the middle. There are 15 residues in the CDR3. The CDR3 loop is CASSLRAAGQETQYF. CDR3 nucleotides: TGTGCCAGCAGCTTGCGAGCGGCTGGCCAAGAGACCCAGTACTTC.

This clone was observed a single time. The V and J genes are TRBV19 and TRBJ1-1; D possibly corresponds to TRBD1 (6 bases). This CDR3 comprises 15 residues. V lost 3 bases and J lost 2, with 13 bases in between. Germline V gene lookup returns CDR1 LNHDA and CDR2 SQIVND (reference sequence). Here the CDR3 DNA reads TGTGCCAGTAGTATCGGGGGGGCCCATAACACTGAAGCTTTCTTT. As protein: CASSIGGAHNTEAFF.

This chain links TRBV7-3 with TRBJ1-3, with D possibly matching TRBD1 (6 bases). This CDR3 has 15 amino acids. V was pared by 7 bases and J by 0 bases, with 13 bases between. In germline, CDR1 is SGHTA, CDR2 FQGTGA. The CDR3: CASTQFRGSGNTIYF. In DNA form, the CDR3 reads TGTGCCAGCACCCAGTTCAGGGGCTCTGGAAACACCATATATTTT.

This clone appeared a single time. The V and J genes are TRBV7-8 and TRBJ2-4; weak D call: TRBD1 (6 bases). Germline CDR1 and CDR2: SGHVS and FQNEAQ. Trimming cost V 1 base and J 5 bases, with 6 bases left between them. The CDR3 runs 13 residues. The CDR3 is CASSLGTENIQYF. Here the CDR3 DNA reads TGTGCCAGCAGCTTAGGGACAGAAAACATTCAGTACTTC. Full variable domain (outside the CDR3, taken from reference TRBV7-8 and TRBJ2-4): GAGVSQSPRYKVAKRGQDVALRCDPISGHVSLFWYQQALGQGPEFLTYFQNEAQLDKSGLPSDRFFAERPEGSVSTLKIQRTQQEDSAVYLCASSLGTENIQYFGAGTRLSVL.

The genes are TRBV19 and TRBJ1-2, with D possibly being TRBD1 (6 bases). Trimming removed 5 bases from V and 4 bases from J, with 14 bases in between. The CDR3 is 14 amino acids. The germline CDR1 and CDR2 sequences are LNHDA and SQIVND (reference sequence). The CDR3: CASSFRTVGYGYTF. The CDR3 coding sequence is TGTGCCAGTAGTTTCCGGACAGTAGGCTATGGCTACACCTTC.

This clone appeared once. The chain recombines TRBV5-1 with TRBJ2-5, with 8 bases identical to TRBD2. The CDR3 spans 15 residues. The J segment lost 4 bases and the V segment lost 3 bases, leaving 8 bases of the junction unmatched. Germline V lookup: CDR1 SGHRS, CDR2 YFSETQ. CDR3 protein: CASSSGRLAGETQYF. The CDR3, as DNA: TGCGCCAGCAGCTCCGGGCGTCTAGCGGGAGAGACCCAGTACTTC.

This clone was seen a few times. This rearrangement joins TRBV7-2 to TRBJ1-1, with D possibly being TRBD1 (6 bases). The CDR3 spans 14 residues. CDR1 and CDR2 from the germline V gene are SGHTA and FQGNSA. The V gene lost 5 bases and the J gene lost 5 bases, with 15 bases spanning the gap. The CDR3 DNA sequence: TGTGCCAGCAGCGACACAGGGCCGGGGACTGAAGCTTTCTTT. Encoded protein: CASSDTGPGTEAFF.

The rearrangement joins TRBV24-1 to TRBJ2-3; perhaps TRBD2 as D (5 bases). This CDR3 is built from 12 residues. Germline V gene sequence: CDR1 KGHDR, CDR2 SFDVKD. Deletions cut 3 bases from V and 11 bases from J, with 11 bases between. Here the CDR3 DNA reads TGTGCCACCAGTGATCGAGTCGAGGGGCAGTATTTT. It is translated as CATSDRVEGQYF.

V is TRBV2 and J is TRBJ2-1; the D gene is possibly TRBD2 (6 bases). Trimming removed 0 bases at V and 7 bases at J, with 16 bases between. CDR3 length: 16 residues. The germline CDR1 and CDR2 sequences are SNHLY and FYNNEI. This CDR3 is CASSEAWGGSVNEQFF. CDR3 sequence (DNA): TGTGCCAGCAGTGAAGCGTGGGGAGGTTCGGTAAATGAGCAGTTCTTC.

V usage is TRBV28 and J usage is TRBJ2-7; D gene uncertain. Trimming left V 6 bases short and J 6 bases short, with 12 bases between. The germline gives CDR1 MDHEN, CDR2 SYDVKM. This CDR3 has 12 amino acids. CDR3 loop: CASSSSLLEQYF. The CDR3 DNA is TGTGCCAGCAGCTCCAGTCTTCTCGAGCAGTACTTC.